These 10 T cell receptor beta chains share one sample of origin, sequenced in a study of T-cell reconstitution after alpha-beta-depleted transplantation in children. Unique molecular identifiers tagged the TCRbeta library. TCRdb used MiXCR to reprocess the PCR reads, holding one entry per CDR3 protein. Of roughly 76,000 distinct CDR3 sequences listed, approximately 10% are singletons. The specimen comprised PBMCs, sampled before TCRalphabeta/CD19-depleted stem cell transplant. The origin of the receptors is a boy aged 10-17 years with acute myeloid leukemia, due to receive a stem cell transplant.

This clonotype is classed as medium-sized (0.01 to 0.1%). The chain links TRBV6-2 or TRBV6-3 to TRBJ2-1; possible D gene TRBD1, 6 bases. Trimming stripped 2 bases from V and 0 bases from J, with 8 bases between. The CDR3 extends over 15 amino acids. The germline gives CDR1 MNHEY, CDR2 SVGEGT. The CDR3 nucleotides are TGTGCCAGCAGTTACACAGGGAGCTCCTACAATGAGCAGTTCTTC. Its translation: CASSYTGSSYNEQFF.

At least ten counts were recorded for this clonotype. V gene TRBV12-3 or TRBV12-4 combines with J gene TRBJ2-1; D ambiguous. This CDR3 contains 13 residues. Trimming shortened V by 3 bases and J by 7 bases, and 10 bases separated the two germline ends. The CDR3 nucleotides are TGTGCCAGCAGTTTTTTAGCCAGAAATGAGCAGTTCTTC. Residues: CASSFLARNEQFF.

This clonotype was counted ten times or more. The chain uses TRBV28 and TRBJ2-5; unclear D gene. The CDR3 runs 20 residues. Trimming took 3 bases from V and 1 from J, leaving 27 bases between them. The germline gives CDR1 MDHEN, CDR2 SYDVKM. CDR3 in amino acids: CASSFVVGGVTWPFQETQYF. The CDR3, as DNA: TGTGCCAGCAGTTTCGTTGTAGGCGGAGTAACCTGGCCCTTCCAAGAGACCCAGTACTTC.

This clonotype was counted at least ten times. The genes are TRBV10-3 and TRBJ2-7, with 9 positions matching TRBD2. J was trimmed by 2 bases and V by 4 bases; bases with no gene match: 6. The germline V gene has CDR1 ENHRY and CDR2 SYGVKD. The CDR3 runs to 15 residues. The CDR3 loop reads CAISGASGITYEQYF. The CDR3 bases are TGTGCCATCAGTGGGGCTAGCGGGATCACCTACGAGCAGTACTTC.

This clonotype has at least ten counts. The chain couples TRBV27 to TRBJ2-3; the D is unclear. CDR1 is MNHEY and CDR2 is SMNVEV in the germline V gene (reference sequence). The ends were cut back, 4 bases at V and 0 bases at J, with 8 bases in the middle. The CDR3 covers 14 residues. The CDR3 region is CASSYRSSTDTQYF. The CDR3 nucleotides read TGTGCCAGCAGTTATCGTAGTAGCACAGATACGCAGTATTTT.

The chain couples TRBV20-1 to TRBJ2-7, with 7 positions matching TRBD2. The germline V gene encodes CDR1 DFQATT and CDR2 SNEGSKA (reference sequence). Trimming cost V 3 bases and J 2 bases; bases outside gene matches: 4. The CDR3 loop spans 13 amino acids. The CDR3, as DNA: TGCAGTGCTAGCCGGGAGGTTACCTACGAGCAGTACTTC. This translates into CSASREVTYEQYF.

This clonotype was counted many times. V and J are TRBV7-8 and TRBJ1-6; D gene unclear. The CDR3 totals 14 residues. V dropped 1 base and J dropped 5 bases, with 6 bases sitting between them. Germline V gene data show CDR1 as SGHVS and CDR2 as FQNEAQ. The CDR3 loop reads CASSLGDDNSPLHF. CDR3 DNA sequence: TGTGCCAGCAGCTTAGGGGATGATAATTCACCCCTCCACTTT.

This clonotype was counted ten times or more. The chain couples TRBV20-1 to TRBJ2-1, with 7 bases lining up with TRBD2. The length of the CDR3 is 14 residues. Unmatched junction bases numbered 7, after V lost 5 bases and J lost 3 bases. Germline values: CDR1 DFQATT, CDR2 SNEGSKA (reference sequence). The CDR3 region has the DNA TGCAGTGCTCTAGCGTCTAGCGGCTACAATGAGCAGTTCTTC. Amino acid sequence: CSALASSGYNEQFF.

This clonotype was detected many times. The genes are TRBV7-9 and TRBJ2-7; D is unclear. This CDR3 spans 15 amino acids. CDR1 is SEHNR, CDR2 FQNEAQ, per germline (reference sequence). V was shortened by 5 bases and J by 2 bases, with 16 bases between the two germline ends. CDR3 bases: TGTGCCAGCAGCCCCCGGCTAGAGTGGACCTACGAGCAGTACTTC. It translates to CASSPRLEWTYEQYF.

This clonotype was seen many times. The genes are TRBV12-3 or TRBV12-4 and TRBJ2-2, with TRBD2 matching 10 bases. The ends lost 1 base at V and 6 bases at J; junction bases unmatched: 2. The CDR3 extends over 15 amino acids. The CDR3 sequence: CASSLGAGGPGELFF. The CDR3 DNA is TGTGCCAGCAGTTTAGGAGCGGGGGGGCCCGGGGAGCTGTTTTTT.